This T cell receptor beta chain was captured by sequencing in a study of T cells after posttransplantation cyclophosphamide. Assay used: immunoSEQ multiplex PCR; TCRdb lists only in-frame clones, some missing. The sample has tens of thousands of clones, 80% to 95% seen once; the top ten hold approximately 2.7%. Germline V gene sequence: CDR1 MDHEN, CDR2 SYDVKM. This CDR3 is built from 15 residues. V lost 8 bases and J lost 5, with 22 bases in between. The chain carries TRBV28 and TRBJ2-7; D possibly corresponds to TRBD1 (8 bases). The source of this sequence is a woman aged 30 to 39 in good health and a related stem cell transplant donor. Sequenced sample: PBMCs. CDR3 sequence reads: CASSQAGQEVDEQYF. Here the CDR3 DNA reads TGTGCCAGCTCCCAAGCGGGACAGGAGGTAGACGAGCAGTACTTC.